This T cell receptor beta chain originates from a study of T-cell memory formation after mild COVID-19. TCRdb fed the 5' RACE reads into MiXCR, producing one record per CDR3 protein. The sample carries 150,000 to 200,000 distinct CDR3 sequences, around 15% recorded once. The source is an adult woman who had mild COVID-19 (a few samples of this study predate the infection). Cell type and time point are not known. Sequenced material: PBMCs or a T cell subset sorted from them (not recorded which).

CDR3 coding DNA: TGTGCCAGCAGCCGAACTGGGGGTCTAGCAGAGTACAATGAGCAGTTCTTC. It yields the protein CASSRTGGLAEYNEQFF. This chain links TRBV5-5 with TRBJ2-1; D could derive from TRBD1 or TRBD2 (5 bases each). V was cut by 4 bases and J by 4 bases, with 21 bases left in between. Per germline, CDR1 SGHKS and CDR2 YYEKEE (reference sequence). This CDR3 spans 17 amino acids. The whole variable domain, remainder taken from reference TRBV5-5 and TRBJ2-1, is DAGVTQSPTHLIKTRGQQVTLRCSPISGHKSVSWYQQVLGQGPQFIFQYYEKEERGRGNFPDRFSARQFPNYSSELNVNALLLGDSALYLCASSRTGGLAEYNEQFFGPGTRLTVL.